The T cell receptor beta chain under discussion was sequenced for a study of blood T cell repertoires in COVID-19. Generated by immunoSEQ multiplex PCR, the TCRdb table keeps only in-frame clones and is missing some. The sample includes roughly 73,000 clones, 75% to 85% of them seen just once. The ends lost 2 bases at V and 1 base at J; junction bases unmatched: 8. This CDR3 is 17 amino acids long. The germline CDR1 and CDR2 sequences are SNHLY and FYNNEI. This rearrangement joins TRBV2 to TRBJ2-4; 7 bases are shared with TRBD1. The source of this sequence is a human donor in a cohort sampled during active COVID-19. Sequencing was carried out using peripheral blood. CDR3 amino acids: CASSEKYRQGAKNIQYF. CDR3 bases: TGTGCCAGCAGTGAAAAGTATCGACAGGGCGCCAAAAACATTCAGTACTTC.